The 2 T cell receptor beta chains reported below all come from one sample, sequenced in a study of Ad26.COV2.S vaccination and SARS-CoV-2 variants. TCRdb keeps only in-frame clones here, not all; method: immunoSEQ multiplex PCR. The sample has around 400,000 clones; 83% are singletons. Sample treatment: roughly 18 received Ad26.COV2.S at low or high dose, single or two shots; five or six received placebo; per-sample allocation not given. On day 63 after the first injection, vaccine and placebo recipients gave samples. The sample in question was peripheral blood, obtained in a trial of Ad26.COV2.S vaccine versus placebo. These receptors originate from a person between 18 and 65 years old who received the Ad26.COV2.S COVID-19 vaccine or a placebo.

The chain couples TRBV5-5 to TRBJ1-4, with 9 bases aligning to TRBD1. With 2 bases clipped from V and 2 bases from J, the junction kept 4 bases outside the gene matches. Germline CDR1 reads SGHKS; CDR2 reads YYEKEE (reference sequence). This CDR3 spans 16 amino acids. The CDR3 DNA is TGTGCCAGCAGCTTCGGACAGGGGCCGACTAATGAAAAACTGTTTTTT. It is translated as CASSFGQGPTNEKLFF.

Remarks on this clone: The germline gene is not matched at one end of the junction; a read error may be the cause. V gene TRBV5-1 combines with J gene TRBJ2-3, with a weak D call TRBD2 (7 bases). Per germline, CDR1 SGHRS and CDR2 YFSETQ. The CDR3 is 15 residues long. CDR3 amino acids: CASSLAGEGTNTQYF. CDR3 nucleotides: TGCGCCAGCAGCTTGGCAGGGGAGGGCACAAATACGCAGTATTTT. The full variable domain, completed using reference TRBV5-1 and TRBJ2-3, is KAGVTQTPRYLIKTRGQQVTLSCSPISGHRSVSWYQQTPGQGLQFLFEYFSETQRNKGNFPGRFSGRQFSNSRSEMNVSTLELGDSALYLCASSLAGEGTNTQYFGPGTRLTVL.